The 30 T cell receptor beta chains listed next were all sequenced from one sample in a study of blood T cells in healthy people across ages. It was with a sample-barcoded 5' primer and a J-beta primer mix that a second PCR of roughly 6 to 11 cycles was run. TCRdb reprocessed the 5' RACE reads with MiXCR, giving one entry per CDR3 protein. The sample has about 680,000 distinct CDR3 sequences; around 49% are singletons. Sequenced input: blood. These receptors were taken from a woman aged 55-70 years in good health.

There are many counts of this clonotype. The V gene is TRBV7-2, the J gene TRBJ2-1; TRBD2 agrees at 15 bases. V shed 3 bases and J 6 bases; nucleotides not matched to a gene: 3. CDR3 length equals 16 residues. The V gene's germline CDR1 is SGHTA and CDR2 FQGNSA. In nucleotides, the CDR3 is TGTGCCAGCAGCTTCGGACTAGCGGGAGGGCCCAATGAGCAGTTCTTC. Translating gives CASSFGLAGGPNEQFF.

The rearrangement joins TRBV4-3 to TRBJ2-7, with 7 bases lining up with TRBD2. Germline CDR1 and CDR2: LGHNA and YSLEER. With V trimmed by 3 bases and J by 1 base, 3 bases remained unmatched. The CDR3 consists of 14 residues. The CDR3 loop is CASSHQRESYEQYF. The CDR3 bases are TGCGCCAGCAGCCATCAGCGGGAATCCTACGAGCAGTACTTC.

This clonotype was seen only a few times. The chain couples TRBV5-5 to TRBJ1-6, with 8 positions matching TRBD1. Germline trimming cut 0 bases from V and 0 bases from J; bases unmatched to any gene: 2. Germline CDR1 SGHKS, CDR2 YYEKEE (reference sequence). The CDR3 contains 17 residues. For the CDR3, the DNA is TGTGCCAGCAGCTTGGACAGGGGGAGCTCCTATAATTCACCCCTCCACTTT. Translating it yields CASSLDRGSSYNSPLHF.

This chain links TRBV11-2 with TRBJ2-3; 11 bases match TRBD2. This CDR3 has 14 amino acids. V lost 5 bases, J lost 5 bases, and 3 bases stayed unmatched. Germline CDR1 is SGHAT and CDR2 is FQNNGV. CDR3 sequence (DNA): TGTGCCAGCAGCAAAGGACTAGCGGGAGATACGCAGTATTTT. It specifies CASSKGLAGDTQYF.

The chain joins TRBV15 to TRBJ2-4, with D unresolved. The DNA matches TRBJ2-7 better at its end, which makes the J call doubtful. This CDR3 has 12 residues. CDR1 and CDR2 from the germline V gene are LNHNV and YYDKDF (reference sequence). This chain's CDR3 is CATSNVLAEQYF. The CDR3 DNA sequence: TGTGCCACCAGCAACGTGCTGGCCGAGCAGTACTTC.

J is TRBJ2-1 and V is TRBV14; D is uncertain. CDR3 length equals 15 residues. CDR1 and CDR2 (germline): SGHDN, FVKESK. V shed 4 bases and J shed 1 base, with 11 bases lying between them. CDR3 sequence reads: CASSLLPLSYNEQFF. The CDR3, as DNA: TGTGCCAGCAGCCTACTTCCCCTTTCCTACAATGAGCAGTTCTTC.

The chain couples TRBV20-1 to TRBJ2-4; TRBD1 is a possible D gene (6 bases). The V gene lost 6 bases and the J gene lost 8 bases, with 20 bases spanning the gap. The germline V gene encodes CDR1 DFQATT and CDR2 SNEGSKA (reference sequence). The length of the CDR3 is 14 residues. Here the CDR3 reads CSAENGAGVDIQYF. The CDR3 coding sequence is TGCAGTGCCGAGAACGGGGCAGGGGTGGACATTCAGTACTTC.

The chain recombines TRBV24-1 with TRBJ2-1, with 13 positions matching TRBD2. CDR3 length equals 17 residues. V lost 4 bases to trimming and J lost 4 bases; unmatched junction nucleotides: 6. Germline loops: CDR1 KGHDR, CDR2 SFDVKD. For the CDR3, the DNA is TGTGCCACCAGTGAAACGGGGACTAGCGGGATTTACAATGAGCAGTTCTTC. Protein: CATSETGTSGIYNEQFF.

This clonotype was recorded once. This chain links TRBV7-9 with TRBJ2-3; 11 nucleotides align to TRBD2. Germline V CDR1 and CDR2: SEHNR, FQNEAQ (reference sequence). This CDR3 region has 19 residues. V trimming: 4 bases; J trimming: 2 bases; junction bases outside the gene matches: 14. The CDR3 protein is CASSSPELLAGGFTDTQYF. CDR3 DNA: TGTGCCAGCAGCTCCCCGGAGCTCTTAGCGGGAGGGTTCACAGATACGCAGTATTTT.

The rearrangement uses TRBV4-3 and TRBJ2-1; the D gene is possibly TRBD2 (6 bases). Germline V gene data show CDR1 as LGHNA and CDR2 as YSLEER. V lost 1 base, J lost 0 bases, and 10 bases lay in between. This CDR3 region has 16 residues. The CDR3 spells CASSQVWRGSYNEQFF. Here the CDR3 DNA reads TGCGCCAGCAGCCAAGTTTGGCGGGGCTCCTACAATGAGCAGTTCTTC.

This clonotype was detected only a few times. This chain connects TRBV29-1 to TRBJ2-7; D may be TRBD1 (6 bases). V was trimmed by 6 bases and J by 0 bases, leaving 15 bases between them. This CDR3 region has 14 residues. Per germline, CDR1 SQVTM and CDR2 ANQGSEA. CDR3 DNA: TGCAGCGTCAACGACAGGTCCCGCTCCTACGAGCAGTACTTC. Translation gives CSVNDRSRSYEQYF.

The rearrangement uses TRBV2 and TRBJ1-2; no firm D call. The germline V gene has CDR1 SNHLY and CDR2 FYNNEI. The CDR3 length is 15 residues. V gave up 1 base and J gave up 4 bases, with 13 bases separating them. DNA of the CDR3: TGTGCCAGCAGTGAAGAGTGGAGCGACATCTATGGCTACACCTTC. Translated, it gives CASSEEWSDIYGYTF.

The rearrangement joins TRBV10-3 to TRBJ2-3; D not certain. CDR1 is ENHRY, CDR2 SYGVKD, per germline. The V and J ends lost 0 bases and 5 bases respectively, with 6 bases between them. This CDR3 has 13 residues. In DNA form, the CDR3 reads TGTGCCATCAGTGAGTCGACGAGAGATACGCAGTATTTT. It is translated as CAISESTRDTQYF.

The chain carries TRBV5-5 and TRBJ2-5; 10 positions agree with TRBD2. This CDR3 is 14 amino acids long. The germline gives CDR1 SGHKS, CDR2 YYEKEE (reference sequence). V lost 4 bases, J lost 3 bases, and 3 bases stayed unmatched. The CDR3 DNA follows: TGTGCCAGCAGCATTGGACTAGCGGAAGAGACCCAGTACTTC. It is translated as CASSIGLAEETQYF.

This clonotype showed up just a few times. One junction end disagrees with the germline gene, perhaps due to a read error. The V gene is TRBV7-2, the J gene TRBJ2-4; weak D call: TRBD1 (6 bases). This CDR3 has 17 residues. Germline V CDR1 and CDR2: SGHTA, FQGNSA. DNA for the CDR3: TGTGCCAGCAGCCAACCTTCCGATCAGGGGTGGGAAAACATTCGGTACTTC. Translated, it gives CASSQPSDQGWENIRYF.

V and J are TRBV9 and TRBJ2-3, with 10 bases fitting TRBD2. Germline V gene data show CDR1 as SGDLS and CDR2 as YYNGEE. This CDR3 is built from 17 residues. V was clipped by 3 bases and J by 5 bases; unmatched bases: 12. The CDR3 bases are TGTGCCAGCAGCGCCACACTAGCGGGAATGAGTATAGATACGCAGTATTTT. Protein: CASSATLAGMSIDTQYF. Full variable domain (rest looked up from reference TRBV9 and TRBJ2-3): DSGVTQTPKHLITATGQRVTLRCSPRSGDLSVYWYQQSLDQGLQFLIQYYNGEERAKGNILERFSAQQFPDLHSELNLSSLELGDSALYFCASSATLAGMSIDTQYFGPGTRLTVL.

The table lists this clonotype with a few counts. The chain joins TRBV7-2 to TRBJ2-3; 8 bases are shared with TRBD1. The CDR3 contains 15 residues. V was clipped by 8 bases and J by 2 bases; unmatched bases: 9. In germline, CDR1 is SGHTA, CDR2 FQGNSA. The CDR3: CASAGQGVSTDTQYF. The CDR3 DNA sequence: TGTGCCAGCGCCGGACAGGGCGTCTCCACAGATACGCAGTATTTT.

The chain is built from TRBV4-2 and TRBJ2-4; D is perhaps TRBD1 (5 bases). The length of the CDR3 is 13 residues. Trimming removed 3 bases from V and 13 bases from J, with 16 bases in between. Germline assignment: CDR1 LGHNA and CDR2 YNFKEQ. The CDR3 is CASSQGPNNEQYF. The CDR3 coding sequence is TGTGCCAGCAGCCAGGGGCCGAATAATGAGCAGTACTTC.

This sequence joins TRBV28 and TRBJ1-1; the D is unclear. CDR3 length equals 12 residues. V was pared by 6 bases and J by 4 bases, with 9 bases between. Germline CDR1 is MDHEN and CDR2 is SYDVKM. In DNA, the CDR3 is TGTGCCAGCAGCCCTATGATCACTGAAGCTTTCTTT. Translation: CASSPMITEAFF.

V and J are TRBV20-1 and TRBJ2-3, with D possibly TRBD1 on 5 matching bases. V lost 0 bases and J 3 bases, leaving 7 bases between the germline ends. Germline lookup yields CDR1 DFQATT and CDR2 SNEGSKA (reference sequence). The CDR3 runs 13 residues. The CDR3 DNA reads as TGCAGTGCTAGAGACAGGGCGACAGATACGCAGTATTTT. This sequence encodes CSARDRATDTQYF.

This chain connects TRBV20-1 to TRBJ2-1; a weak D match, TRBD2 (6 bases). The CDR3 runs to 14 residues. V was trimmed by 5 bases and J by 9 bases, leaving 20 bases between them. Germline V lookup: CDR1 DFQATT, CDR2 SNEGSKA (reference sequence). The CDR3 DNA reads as TGCAGTGCTCCCCTTAGGAGCGGGCAGGTTGAGCAGTTCTTC. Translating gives CSAPLRSGQVEQFF.

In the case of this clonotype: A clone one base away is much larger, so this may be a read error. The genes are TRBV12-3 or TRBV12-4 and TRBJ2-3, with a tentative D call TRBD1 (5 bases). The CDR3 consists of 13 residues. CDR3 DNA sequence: TGTGCCAGCAGAGATAGGGGTACAGATATGCAGTATTTT. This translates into CASRDRGTDMQYF.

The CDR3 here is CASSYSNKATNEKLFF. As DNA, the CDR3 is TGTGCCAGCAGTTACTCGAACAAGGCAACTAATGAAAAACTGTTTTTT. The V and J genes are TRBV6-6 and TRBJ1-4; D is unclear. Deletions cut 0 bases from V and 0 bases from J, with 8 bases between. Germline CDR1 is MNHNY and CDR2 is SVGAGI (reference sequence). The CDR3 contains 16 residues.

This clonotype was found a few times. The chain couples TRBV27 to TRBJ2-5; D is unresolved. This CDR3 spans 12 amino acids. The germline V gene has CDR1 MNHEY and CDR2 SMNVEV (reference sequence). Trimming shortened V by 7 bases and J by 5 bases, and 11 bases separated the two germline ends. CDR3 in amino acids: CASTSNSETQYF. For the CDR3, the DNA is TGTGCCAGCACCTCAAACTCGGAGACCCAGTACTTC.

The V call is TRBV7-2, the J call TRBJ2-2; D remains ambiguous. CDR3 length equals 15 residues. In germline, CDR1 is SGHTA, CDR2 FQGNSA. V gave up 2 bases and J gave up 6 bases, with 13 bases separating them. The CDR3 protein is CASSLNAVIPGELFF. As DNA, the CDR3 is TGTGCCAGCAGCTTAAACGCGGTGATCCCCGGGGAGCTGTTTTTT.

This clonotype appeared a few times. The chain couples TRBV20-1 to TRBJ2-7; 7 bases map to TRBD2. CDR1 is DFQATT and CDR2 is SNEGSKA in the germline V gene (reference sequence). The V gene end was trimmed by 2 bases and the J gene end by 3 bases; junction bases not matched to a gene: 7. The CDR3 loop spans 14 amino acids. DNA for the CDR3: TGCAGTGCTAGACTCGCGGGAGTTCACTACGAGCAGTACTTC. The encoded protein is CSARLAGVHYEQYF.

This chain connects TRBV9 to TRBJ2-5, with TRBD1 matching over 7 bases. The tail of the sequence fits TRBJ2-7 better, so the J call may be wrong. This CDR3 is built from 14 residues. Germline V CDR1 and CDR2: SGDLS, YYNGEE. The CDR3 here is CASSHRDRTYEQYF. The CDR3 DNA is TGTGCCAGCAGCCACCGGGACAGAACCTACGAGCAGTACTTC.

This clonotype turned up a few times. CDR3 DNA sequence: TGTGCCACCAGTGATTTGTTTAGGGATACGCAGTATTTT. Its protein product is CATSDLFRDTQYF. The chain carries TRBV24-1 and TRBJ2-3; D not resolved. The germline gives CDR1 KGHDR, CDR2 SFDVKD. CDR3 length: 13 residues. Trimming cost V 0 bases and J 6 bases, with 6 bases left between them.

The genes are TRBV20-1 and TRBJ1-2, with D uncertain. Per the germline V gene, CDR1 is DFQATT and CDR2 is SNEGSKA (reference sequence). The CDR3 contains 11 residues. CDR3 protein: CSPGFNYGYTF. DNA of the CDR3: TGCAGCCCGGGATTTAACTATGGCTACACCTTC.

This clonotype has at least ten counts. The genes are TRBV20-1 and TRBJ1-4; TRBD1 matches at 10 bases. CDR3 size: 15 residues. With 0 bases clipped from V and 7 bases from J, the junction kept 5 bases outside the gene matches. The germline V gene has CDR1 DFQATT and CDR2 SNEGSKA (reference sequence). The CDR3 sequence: CSARDPTGGGEKLFF. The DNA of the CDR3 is TGCAGTGCTAGAGACCCGACAGGGGGCGGTGAAAAACTGTTTTTT.